Listed below are T cell receptor beta chains from one sample, sequenced in a study of blood T cell repertoires in COVID-19. The protocol was immunoSEQ multiplex PCR, while the TCRdb copy is restricted to in-frame clones and leaves out a portion. This table has about 190,000 clones, approximately 91% appearing once. The sequencing sample was made of peripheral blood. The receptor set was obtained from a man aged 30 to 45 with acute or convalescent COVID-19. CDR3s include the opening cysteine and the closing phenylalanine or tryptophan. Fields, in order: CDR3 DNA, CDR3 protein, J gene, D gene, CDR3 length, V gene. The D gene is left open where the match is weak.

DNA: TGTGCCAGCGTGGACATTACAAGCAACACCATATATTTT
CDR3: CASVDITSNTIYF
J: TRBJ1-3
D: NA
length: 13
V: TRBV6-5

DNA: TGTGCCTGGACCAGGGGGCTCGGAAACACCATATATTTT
CDR3: CAWTRGLGNTIYF
J: TRBJ1-3
D: TRBD1
length: 13
V: TRBV30

DNA: TGTGCCAGCAGCCTCGCGGTCCCGGGGGCTGGGGCCAACGTCCTGACTTTC
CDR3: CASSLAVPGAGANVLTF
J: TRBJ2-6
D: NA
length: 17
V: TRBV28

DNA: TGTGCCAGCAGTGAAGGGGAAAGGGGTGGTAATTCACCCCTCCACTTT
CDR3: CASSEGERGGNSPLHF
J: TRBJ1-6
D: NA
length: 16
V: TRBV6-1

DNA: TGTGCCAGCAGGGCCCAGAATTCACCCCTCCACTTT
CDR3: CASRAQNSPLHF
J: TRBJ1-6
D: NA
length: 12
V: TRBV27

DNA: TGCGCCAGCAGTACGTCCGGCCCCCTAGGAGAAGCTTTCTTT
CDR3: CASSTSGPLGEAFF
J: TRBJ1-1
D: NA
length: 14
V: TRBV10-1

DNA: TGTGCCACCAGCAGACCCGGGGGCGGGGAGGGCGAGCAGTACTTC
CDR3: CATSRPGGGEGEQYF
J: TRBJ2-7
D: NA
length: 15
V: TRBV15

DNA: TGTGCCAGCAGCTTAGCGCTGACAAGGACCTACAATGAGCAGTTCTTC
CDR3: CASSLALTRTYNEQFF
J: TRBJ2-1
D: NA
length: 16
V: TRBV7-6

DNA: TGTGCCAGCAGCTTAGGGACAGGGGGTGGAGAAAAACTGTTTTTT
CDR3: CASSLGTGGGEKLFF
J: TRBJ1-4
D: TRBD1
length: 15
V: TRBV7-2

DNA: TGCGCCAGCAGCTCGGCCCCCAGGGGGCTTACAACTAATGAAAAACTGTTTTTT
CDR3: CASSSAPRGLTTNEKLFF
J: TRBJ1-4
D: TRBD1
length: 18
V: TRBV5-1